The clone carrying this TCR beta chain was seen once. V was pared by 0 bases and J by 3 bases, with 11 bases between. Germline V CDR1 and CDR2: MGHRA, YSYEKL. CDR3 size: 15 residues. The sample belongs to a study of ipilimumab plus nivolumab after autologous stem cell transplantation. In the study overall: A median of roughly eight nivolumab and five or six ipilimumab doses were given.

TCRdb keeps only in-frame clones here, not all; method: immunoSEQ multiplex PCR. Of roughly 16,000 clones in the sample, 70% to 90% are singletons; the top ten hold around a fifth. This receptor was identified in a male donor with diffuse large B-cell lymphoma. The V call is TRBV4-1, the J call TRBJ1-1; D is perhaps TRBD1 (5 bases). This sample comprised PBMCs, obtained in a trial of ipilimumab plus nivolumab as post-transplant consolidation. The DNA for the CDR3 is TGCGCCAGCAGCCAAGATCTTCTCAGGGACACTGAAGCTTTCTTT. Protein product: CASSQDLLRDTEAFF.